This paragraph reports one TCR beta chain. The entry originates in a study of blood T cell repertoires in COVID-19. Method: immunoSEQ multiplex PCR; TCRdb's copy keeps in-frame clones and lacks some. Among about 210,000 clones listed, about 90% were seen once. CDR1 and CDR2 from the germline V gene are MDHEN and SYDVKM. The J segment lost 6 bases and the V segment lost 6 bases, leaving 7 bases of the junction unmatched. This CDR3 region has 15 residues. The chain joins TRBV28 to TRBJ1-5; 11 nucleotides align to TRBD1. The receptor comes from a man aged 25-45 years with acute or convalescent COVID-19. The sample comprised peripheral blood. The CDR3: CASSPGGTGGQPQHF. The CDR3 bases are TGTGCCAGCAGCCCCGGGGGGACAGGGGGTCAGCCCCAGCATTTT.